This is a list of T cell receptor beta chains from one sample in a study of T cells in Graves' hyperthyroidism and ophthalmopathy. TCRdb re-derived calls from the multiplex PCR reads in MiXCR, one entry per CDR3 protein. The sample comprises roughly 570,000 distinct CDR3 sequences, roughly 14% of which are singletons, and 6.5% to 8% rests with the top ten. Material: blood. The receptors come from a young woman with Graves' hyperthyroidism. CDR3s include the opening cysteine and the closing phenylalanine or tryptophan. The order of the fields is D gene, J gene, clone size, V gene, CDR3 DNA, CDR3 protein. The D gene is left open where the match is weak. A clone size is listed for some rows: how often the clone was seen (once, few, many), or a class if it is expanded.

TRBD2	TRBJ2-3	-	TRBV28	TGTGCCAGCAGTTCCGGACTAGGGAGCACAGATACGCAGTATTTT	CASSSGLGSTDTQYF
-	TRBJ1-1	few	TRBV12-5	TGTGCTAGTGGTTTGATTGCCGCGGTCGCTGAAGCTTTCTTT	CASGLIAAVAEAFF
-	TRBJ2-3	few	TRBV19	TGTGCCAGTAGTCTTAAGGGGGGCACAGATACGCAGTATTTT	CASSLKGGTDTQYF
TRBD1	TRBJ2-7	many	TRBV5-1	TGCGCCAGCAGATATACAGGGGGTCCGGACGAGCAGTACTTC	CASRYTGGPDEQYF
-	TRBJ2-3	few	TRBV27	TGTGCCAGCGGGGGCCCCACAGATACGCAGTATTTT	CASGGPTDTQYF
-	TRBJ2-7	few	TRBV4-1	TGCGCCAGCAGCCAAGGACGGCATTCCTACGAGCAGTACTTC	CASSQGRHSYEQYF
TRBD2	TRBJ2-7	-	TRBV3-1	TGTGCCAGCAGCCACCGACTAGCGGAACTCACCTACGAGCAGTACTTC	CASSHRLAELTYEQYF
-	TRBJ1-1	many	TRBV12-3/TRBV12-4	TGTGCCAGCACCCAGAGAAGGGGCACTGAAGCTTTCTTT	CASTQRRGTEAFF
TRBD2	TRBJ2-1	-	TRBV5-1	TGCGCCAGCAGCACCTTTGGGGGGGGCTCCTACAATGAGCAGTTCTTC	CASSTFGGGSYNEQFF
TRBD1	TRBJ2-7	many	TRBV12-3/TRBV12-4	TGTGCCAGCAGAAGGGACAGGTCTTCCGAGCAGTACTTC	CASRRDRSSEQYF
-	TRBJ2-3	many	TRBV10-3	TGTGCCATCAGTGAGGAGACACCTAGAGCGACAGATACGCAGTATTTT	CAISEETPRATDTQYF
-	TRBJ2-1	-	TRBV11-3	TGTGCCAGCAGCTTGGACACGGGAGATGAGCAGTTCTTC	CASSLDTGDEQFF
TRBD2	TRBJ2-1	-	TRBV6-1	TGTGCCAGCAGTGGCGGGGGTGGGACCTACAATGAGCAGTTCTTC	CASSGGGGTYNEQFF
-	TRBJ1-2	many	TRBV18	TGTGCCAGCTCAAACTACATTGCTAACTATGGCTACACCTTC	CASSNYIANYGYTF
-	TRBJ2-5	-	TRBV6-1	TGTGCCAGCAGCACTAGAGGGACAACAGCTCGTGAGACCCAGTACTTC	CASSTRGTTARETQYF
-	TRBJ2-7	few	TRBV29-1	TGCAGCGTGGCCCAGGGGGGGGGTGCCTACGAGCAGTACTTC	CSVAQGGGAYEQYF
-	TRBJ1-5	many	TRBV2	TGTGCCAGCAGTGGGGAGGGCAGGAGCAATCAGCCCCAGCATTTT	CASSGEGRSNQPQHF
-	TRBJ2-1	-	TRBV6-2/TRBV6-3	TGTGCCAGCAGTTACATGACTGAGCAGTTCTTC	CASSYMTEQFF
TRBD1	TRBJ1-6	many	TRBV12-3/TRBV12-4	TGTGCCAGCAGACCAGGGACAGAGAATTCACCCCTCCACTTT	CASRPGTENSPLHF
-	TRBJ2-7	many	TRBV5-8	TGTGCCAGCAGCTTGGGGCAGGGCGGTTTTACCGAGCAGTACTTC	CASSLGQGGFTEQYF
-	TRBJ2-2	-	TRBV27	TGTGCCAGCAGCCAAACCGGGGGCGGCCGGGAGCTGTTTTTT	CASSQTGGGRELFF
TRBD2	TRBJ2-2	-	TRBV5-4	TGTGCCAGCAGCTTCCGGGGAGGGACCGGGGAGCTGTTTTTT	CASSFRGGTGELFF
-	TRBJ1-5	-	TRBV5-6	TGTGCCAGCAGCGCCAACCCGGTCAATCAGCCCCAGCATTTT	CASSANPVNQPQHF
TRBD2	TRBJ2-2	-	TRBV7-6	TGTGCCAGCAGCTTAGACGGGGGGGTGAACACCGGGGAGCTGTTTTTT	CASSLDGGVNTGELFF
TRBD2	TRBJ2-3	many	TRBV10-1	TGCGCCAGCAGTGAGGGACTAGCGGGAATGGATACGCAGTATTTT	CASSEGLAGMDTQYF
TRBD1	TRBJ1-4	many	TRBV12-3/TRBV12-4	TGTGCCAGCAGCAGGGGGGGGCTCGATGAAAAACTGTTTTTT	CASSRGGLDEKLFF
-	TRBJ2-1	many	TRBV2	TGTGCCAGCAGCGGTCTTCTTTTTCAGGGGAACTCCTACAATGAGCAGTTCTTC	CASSGLLFQGNSYNEQFF
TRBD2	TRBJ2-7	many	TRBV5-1	TGCGCCAGCAGCTTCACGGCGGGAGTGGAGCAGTACTTC	CASSFTAGVEQYF
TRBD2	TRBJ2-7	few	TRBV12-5	TGTGCTAGTGCCGGACTAGCGGGCTCCTACGAGCAGTACTTC	CASAGLAGSYEQYF
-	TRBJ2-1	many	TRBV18	TGTGCCAGCTCACCACCCAGCGCGTATTACAATGAGCAGTTCTTC	CASSPPSAYYNEQFF
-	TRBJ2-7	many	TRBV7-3	TGTGCCAGCAGCTATCCGGACAGTTCCTACGAGCAGTACTTC	CASSYPDSSYEQYF
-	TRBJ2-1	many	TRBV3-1	TGTGCCAGCAGCCAAGAGGGCGCGGGTGCCAATGAGCAGTTCTTC	CASSQEGAGANEQFF
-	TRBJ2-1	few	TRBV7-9	TGTGCCAGCAGCTTAGCGCCTGCTGGGCTTCGGGGGCAGTTCTTC	CASSLAPAGLRGQFF
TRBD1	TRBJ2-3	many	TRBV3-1	TGTGCCAGCAGCCAAGGGGACAGGGAGGCAGATACGCAGTATTTT	CASSQGDREADTQYF
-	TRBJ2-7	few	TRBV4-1	TGCGCCAGCAGCCAAGATCTCCCAATGGGGGTCTACGAGCAGTACTTC	CASSQDLPMGVYEQYF
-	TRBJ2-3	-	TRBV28	TGTGCCAGCAGCCCCACCTTCTCAGATACGCAGTATTTT	CASSPTFSDTQYF
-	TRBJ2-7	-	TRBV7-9	TGTGCCAGCAGCTTATATGGTCGACATTTCAACGAGCAGTACTTC	CASSLYGRHFNEQYF
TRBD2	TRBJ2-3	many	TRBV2	TGTGCCAGCAGTGAACTTCTAGCGGGAAAAACAACGAGCACAGATACGCAGTATTTT	CASSELLAGKTTSTDTQYF
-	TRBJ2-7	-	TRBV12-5	TGTGCTAGTGGTTTGTGGCCTCGCTACGAGCAGTACTTC	CASGLWPRYEQYF
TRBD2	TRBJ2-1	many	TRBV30	TGTGCCTGGAGTATTCCCGGACTAGCGGGATCCAGTGAGCAGTTCTTC	CAWSIPGLAGSSEQFF
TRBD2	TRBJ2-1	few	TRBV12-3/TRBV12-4	TGTGCCAGCAGTTTGGAAGCGGGACCTTCCTACAATGAGCAGTTCTTC	CASSLEAGPSYNEQFF
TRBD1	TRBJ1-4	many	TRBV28	TGTGCCAGCAGTTCGACGGGACAGTCTAATGAAAAACTGTTTTTT	CASSSTGQSNEKLFF
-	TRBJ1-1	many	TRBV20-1	TGCAGTGCTCATACGGGGTTTGGCACTGAAGCTTTCTTT	CSAHTGFGTEAFF
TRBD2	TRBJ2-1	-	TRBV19	TGTGCCAGTAGTATCATTCCCACTTCTAGCGGGAGATCCTACAATGAGCAGTTCTTC	CASSIIPTSSGRSYNEQFF
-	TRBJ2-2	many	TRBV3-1	TGTGCCAGCAGCCAAGATTGGGGACGGAAGAACACCGGGGAGCTGTTTTTT	CASSQDWGRKNTGELFF